This TCR beta chain was captured in a study of blood T cells in healthy people across ages. On this clonotype: At one of its ends the junction is not consistent with the germline gene, which may arise from a read error.

Together with a sample-barcoded 5' primer, a J-beta primer mix was included in a second PCR lasting roughly 7 to 11 cycles. Each cDNA was tagged by a template-switch adaptor containing 12 random nucleotides. TCRdb called the 5' RACE reads again in MiXCR, with one record for every CDR3 protein. The sample consists of some 760,000 distinct CDR3 sequences, 20% to 25% of them appearing once. This CDR3 spans 14 amino acids. CDR1 is KGHSH and CDR2 is LQKENI in the germline V gene. The same data also went into a second study, on T cells of mothers and their children. From that study: Donors were three healthy Caucasian mothers and their six children.

The sample consisted of blood. The rearrangement uses TRBV18 and TRBJ2-4; 8 bases fit TRBD1. The sequence came from a boy between 5 and 17 years old in good health. The CDR3 spells CASSPSGTGGIPYF. CDR3 in DNA: TGTGCCAGCTCACCGTCCGGGACAGGCGGCATTCCGTACTTC. The full variable domain, its missing parts supplied by reference TRBV18 and TRBJ2-4, is NAGVMQNPRHLVRRRGQEARLRCSPMKGHSHVYWYRQLPEEGLKFMVYLQKENIIDESGMPKERFSAEFPKEGPSILRIQQVVRGDSAAYFCASSPSGTGGIPYFGAGTRLSVL.